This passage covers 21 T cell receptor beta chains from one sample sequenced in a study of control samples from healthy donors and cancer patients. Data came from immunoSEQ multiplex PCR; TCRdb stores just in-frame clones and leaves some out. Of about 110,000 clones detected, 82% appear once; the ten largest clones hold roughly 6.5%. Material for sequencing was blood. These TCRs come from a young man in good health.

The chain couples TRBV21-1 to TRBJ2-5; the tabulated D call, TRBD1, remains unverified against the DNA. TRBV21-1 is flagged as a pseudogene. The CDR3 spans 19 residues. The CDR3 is CASPRGLGHLTGGRETQYF. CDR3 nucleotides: TGTGCCAGTCCGCGGGGCTTGGGACACTTAACAGGGGGCAGGGAGACCCAGTACTTC.

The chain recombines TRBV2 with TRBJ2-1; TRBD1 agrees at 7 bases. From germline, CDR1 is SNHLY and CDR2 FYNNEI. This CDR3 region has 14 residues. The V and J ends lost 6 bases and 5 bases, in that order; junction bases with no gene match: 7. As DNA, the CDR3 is TGTGCCAGCAGGTCCCGGGACAGAAACAATGAGCAGTTCTTC. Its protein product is CASRSRDRNNEQFF.

The CDR3 region has the DNA TGTGCCAGCAGTATGAGTGTGTACGAGCAGTACGTC. The encoded protein is CASSMSVYEQYV. The chain carries TRBV6-6 and TRBJ2-7; D gene unclear. This CDR3 is 12 amino acids long. Trimming removed 5 bases from V and 4 bases from J, with 9 bases in between. CDR1 and CDR2 from the germline V gene are MNHNY and SVGAGI (reference sequence).

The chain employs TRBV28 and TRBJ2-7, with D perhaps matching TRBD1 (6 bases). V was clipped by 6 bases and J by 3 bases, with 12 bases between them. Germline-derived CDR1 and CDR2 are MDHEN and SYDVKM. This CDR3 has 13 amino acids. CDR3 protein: CASRLTGSYEQYF. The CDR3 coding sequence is TGTGCCAGCAGGCTCACAGGGAGCTACGAGCAGTACTTC.

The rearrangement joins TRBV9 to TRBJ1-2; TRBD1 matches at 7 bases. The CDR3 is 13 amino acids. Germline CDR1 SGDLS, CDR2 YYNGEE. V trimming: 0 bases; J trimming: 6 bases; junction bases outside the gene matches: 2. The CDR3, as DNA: TGTGCCAGCAGCGTAGGGACAGGTGATGGCTACACCTTC. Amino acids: CASSVGTGDGYTF.

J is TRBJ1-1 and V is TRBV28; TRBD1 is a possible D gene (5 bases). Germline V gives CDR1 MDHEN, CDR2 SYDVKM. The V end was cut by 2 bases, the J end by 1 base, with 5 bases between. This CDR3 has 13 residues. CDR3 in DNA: TGTGCCAGCAGTTTAGGACAGAACACTGAAGCTTTCTTT. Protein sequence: CASSLGQNTEAFF. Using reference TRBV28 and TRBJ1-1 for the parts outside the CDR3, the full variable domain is DVKVTQSSRYLVKRTGEKVFLECVQDMDHENMFWYRQDPGLGLRLIYFSYDVKMKEKGDIPEGYSVSREKKERFSLILESASTNQTSMYLCASSLGQNTEAFFGQGTRLTVV.

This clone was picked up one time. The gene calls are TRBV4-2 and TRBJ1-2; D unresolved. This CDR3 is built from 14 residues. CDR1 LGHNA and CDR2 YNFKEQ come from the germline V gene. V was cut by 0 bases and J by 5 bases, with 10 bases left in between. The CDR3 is CASSQEREEYGYTF. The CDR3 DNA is TGTGCCAGCAGCCAAGAACGGGAAGAATATGGCTACACCTTC.

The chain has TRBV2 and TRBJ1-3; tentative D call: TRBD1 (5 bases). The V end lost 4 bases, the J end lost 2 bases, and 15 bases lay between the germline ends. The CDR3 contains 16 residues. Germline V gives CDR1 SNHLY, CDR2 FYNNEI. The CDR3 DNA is TGTGCCAGCAGTGTTCAAGGGCAGACAGCTGGAAACACCATATATTTT. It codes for CASSVQGQTAGNTIYF.

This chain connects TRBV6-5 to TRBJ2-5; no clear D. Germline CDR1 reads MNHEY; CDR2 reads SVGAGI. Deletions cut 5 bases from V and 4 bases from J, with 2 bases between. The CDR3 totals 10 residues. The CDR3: CASSRETQYF. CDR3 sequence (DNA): TGTGCCAGCAGTAGAGAGACCCAGTACTTC.

CDR3 in DNA: TGCAGCGTCCCGGGACAGGGGAGAAACATTCAGTACTTC. It encodes CSVPGQGRNIQYF. V is TRBV29-1 and J is TRBJ2-4; 10 nucleotides match TRBD1. Germline V gives CDR1 SQVTM, CDR2 ANQGSEA. Losses at the gene ends were 6 bases for V and 6 bases for J; bases not matched to a gene: 5. There are 13 residues in the CDR3. The entire variable domain, with the rest obtained from reference TRBV29-1 and TRBJ2-4, is as follows: SAVISQKPSRDICQRGTSLTIQCQVDSQVTMMFWYRQQPGQSLTLIATANQGSEATYESGFVIDKFPISRPNLTFSTLTVSNMSPEDSSIYLCSVPGQGRNIQYFGAGTRLSVL.

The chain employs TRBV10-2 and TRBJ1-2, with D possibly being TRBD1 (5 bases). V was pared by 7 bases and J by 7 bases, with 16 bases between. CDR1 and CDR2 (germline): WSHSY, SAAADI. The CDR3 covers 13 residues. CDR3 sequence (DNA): TGCGCCAGCACAGGTCGTGCGGGGGGTGGCTACACCTTC. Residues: CASTGRAGGGYTF.

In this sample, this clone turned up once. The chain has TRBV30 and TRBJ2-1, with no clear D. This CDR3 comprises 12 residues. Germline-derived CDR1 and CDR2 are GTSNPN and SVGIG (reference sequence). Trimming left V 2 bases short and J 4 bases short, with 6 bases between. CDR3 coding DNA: TGTGCCTGGAGTTTACCATACAATGAGCAGTTCTTC. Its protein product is CAWSLPYNEQFF.

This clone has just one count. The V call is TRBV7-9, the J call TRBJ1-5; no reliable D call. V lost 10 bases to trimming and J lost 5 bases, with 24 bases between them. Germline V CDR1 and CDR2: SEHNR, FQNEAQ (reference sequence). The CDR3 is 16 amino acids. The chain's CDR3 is CATPGVGIRIHQPQHF. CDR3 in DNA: TGTGCCACGCCGGGCGTGGGAATTAGGATTCATCAGCCCCAGCATTTT.

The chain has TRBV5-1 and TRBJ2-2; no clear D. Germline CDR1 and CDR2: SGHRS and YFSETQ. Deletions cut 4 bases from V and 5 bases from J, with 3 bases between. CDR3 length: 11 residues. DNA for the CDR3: TGCGCCAGCAGCGCTACCGGGGAGCTGTTTTTT. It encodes CASSATGELFF.

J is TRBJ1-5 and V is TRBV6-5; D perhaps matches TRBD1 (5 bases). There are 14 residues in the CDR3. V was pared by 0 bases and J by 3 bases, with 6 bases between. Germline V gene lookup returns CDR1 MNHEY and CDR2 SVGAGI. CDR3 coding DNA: TGTGCCAGCAGTTACTCGGGGCTCAATCAGCCCCAGCATTTT. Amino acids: CASSYSGLNQPQHF.

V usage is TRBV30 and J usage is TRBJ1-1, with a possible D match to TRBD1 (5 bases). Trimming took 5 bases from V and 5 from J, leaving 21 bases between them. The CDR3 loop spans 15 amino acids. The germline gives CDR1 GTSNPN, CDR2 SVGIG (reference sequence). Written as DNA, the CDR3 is TGTGCCTGGTTCTCTTTGGCAGGGATGCGAACTGAAGCTTTCTTT. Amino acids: CAWFSLAGMRTEAFF.

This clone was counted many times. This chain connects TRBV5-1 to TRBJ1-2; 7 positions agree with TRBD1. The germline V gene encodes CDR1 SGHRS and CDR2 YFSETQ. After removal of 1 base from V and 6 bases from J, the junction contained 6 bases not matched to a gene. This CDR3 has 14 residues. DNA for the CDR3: TGCGCCAGCAGCTTGCAAGGGGGCCGCCATGGCTACACCTTC. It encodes CASSLQGGRHGYTF.

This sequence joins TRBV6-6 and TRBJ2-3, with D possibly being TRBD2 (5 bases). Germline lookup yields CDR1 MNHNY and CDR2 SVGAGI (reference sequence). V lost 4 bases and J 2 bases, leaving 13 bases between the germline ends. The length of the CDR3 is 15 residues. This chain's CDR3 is CASSSLRGNTDTQYF. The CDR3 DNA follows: TGTGCCAGCAGTTCGCTACGAGGGAACACAGATACGCAGTATTTT.

The CDR3 bases are TGTGCCATCAGTGAGGGTACGACCTTTTATGGCTACACCTTC. This gives the protein CAISEGTTFYGYTF. The chain uses TRBV10-3 and TRBJ1-2; unclear D gene. The length of the CDR3 is 14 residues. Trimming left V 2 bases short and J 5 bases short, with 12 bases between. CDR1 ENHRY and CDR2 SYGVKD come from the germline V gene.

The CDR3 DNA reads TGTGCCAGCAGCAGAACCCGGGACACCGTTTACGAGCAGTACGTC. Translated: CASSRTRDTVYEQYV. This chain uses TRBV5-5 with TRBJ2-7, with D tentatively TRBD1 (6 bases). CDR3 length equals 15 residues. Trimming stripped 4 bases from V and 4 bases from J, with 18 bases between. Germline lookup yields CDR1 SGHKS and CDR2 YYEKEE (reference sequence).

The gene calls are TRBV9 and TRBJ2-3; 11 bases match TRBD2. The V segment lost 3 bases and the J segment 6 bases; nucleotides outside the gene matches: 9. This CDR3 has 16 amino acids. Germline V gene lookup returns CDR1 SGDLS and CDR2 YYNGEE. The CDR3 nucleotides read TGTGCCAGCAGCGGCCCTAGCGGGGGGATGAGGGATACGCAGTATTTT. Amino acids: CASSGPSGGMRDTQYF.